This passage covers 25 T cell receptor beta chains from one sample sequenced in a study of T cell changes during pregnancy in multiple sclerosis. Produced via immunoSEQ multiplex PCR; TCRdb's table is partial and in-frame only. This repertoire shows about 59,000 clones, less than 95% found once; its top ten account for 2% to 3%. Material: CD8+ T cells from peripheral blood mononuclear cells, obtained after pregnancy. The receptors were gathered from a female donor with multiple sclerosis, enrolled in a pregnancy study.

The chain combines TRBV4-1 with TRBJ2-7, with 7 bases matching TRBD1. CDR1 and CDR2 from the germline V gene are MGHRA and YSYEKL. V lost 0 bases and J lost 7; bases outside the gene matches: 18. The CDR3 spans 18 residues. DNA of the CDR3: TGCGCCAGCAGCCAAGAGGGGACCATGACAGGGATCCGATGGGAGCAGTACTTC. Protein sequence: CASSQEGTMTGIRWEQYF.

The chain joins TRBV19 to TRBJ1-2; a weak D match, TRBD1 (5 bases). V shed 6 bases and J shed 5 bases, with 13 bases lying between them. The CDR3 is made up of 13 amino acids. Germline assignment: CDR1 LNHDA and CDR2 SQIVND (reference sequence). CDR3 amino acids: CASSLRDRYGYTF. In DNA form, the CDR3 reads TGTGCCAGTAGCCTGCGCGACAGATATGGCTACACCTTC. Looking up the rest from reference TRBV19 and TRBJ1-2 gives the full variable domain: DGGITQSPKYLFRKEGQNVTLSCEQNLNHDAMYWYRQDPGQGLRLIYYSQIVNDFQKGDIAEGYSVSREKKESFPLTVTSAQKNPTAFYLCASSLRDRYGYTFGSGTRLTVV.

The rearrangement links TRBV6-6 to TRBJ2-1; D is perhaps TRBD2 (6 bases). Germline V gene sequence: CDR1 MNHNY, CDR2 SVGAGI (reference sequence). V lost 6 bases, J lost 5 bases, and 14 bases lay in between. The CDR3 length is 14 residues. In nucleotides, the CDR3 is TGTGCCAGCAGCCGCGGGAATTCCCACAATGAGCAGTTCTTC. Translation gives CASSRGNSHNEQFF.

The rearrangement uses TRBV6-4 and TRBJ2-3; a possible D gene is TRBD2 (6 bases). Trimming took 3 bases from V and 0 from J, leaving 13 bases between them. Germline V gene data show CDR1 as MRHNA and CDR2 as SNTAGT. The CDR3 runs to 16 residues. The CDR3 nucleotides are TGTGCCAGCAGTGAAGAGCGGGTCGCTAGCACAGATACGCAGTATTTT. This codes for CASSEERVASTDTQYF.

The chain employs TRBV9 and TRBJ1-2; D gene unclear. The CDR3 covers 14 residues. V was trimmed by 3 bases and J by 2 bases, leaving 11 bases between them. Germline CDR1 is SGDLS and CDR2 is YYNGEE. The CDR3, as DNA: TGTGCCAGCAGCGGAGCGGATTCAAACTATGGCTACACCTTC. Amino acids: CASSGADSNYGYTF.

The chain uses TRBV2 and TRBJ1-4; 9 bases agree with TRBD1. Losses at the gene ends were 7 bases for V and 7 bases for J; bases not matched to a gene: 7. The CDR3 consists of 14 residues. Germline assignment: CDR1 SNHLY and CDR2 FYNNEI. The chain's CDR3 is CASTQGTGFEKLFF. CDR3 bases: TGTGCCAGCACCCAGGGGACAGGGTTTGAAAAACTGTTTTTT.

V usage is TRBV4-1 and J usage is TRBJ1-1; TRBD1 aligns across 9 bases. Per the germline V gene, CDR1 is MGHRA and CDR2 is YSYEKL. The CDR3 sequence is 16 residues long. V lost 0 bases and J lost 5; bases outside the gene matches: 7. The CDR3 spells CASSQDQGTGTTEAFF. The CDR3 coding sequence is TGCGCCAGCAGCCAAGATCAGGGGACAGGGACGACTGAAGCTTTCTTT.

This clone was counted between two and nine times. This sequence joins TRBV6-6 and TRBJ1-1; D not certain. CDR3 length equals 14 residues. The germline V gene encodes CDR1 MNHNY and CDR2 SVGAGI (reference sequence). The ends were cut back, 0 bases at V and 8 bases at J, with 13 bases in the middle. In DNA form, the CDR3 reads TGTGCCAGCAGTTACTCTTCAGGTCTCGGCGAAGCTTTCTTT. Protein sequence: CASSYSSGLGEAFF.

This chain joins TRBV9 and TRBJ1-2; D is ambiguous. Germline CDR1 reads SGDLS; CDR2 reads YYNGEE. V shed 3 bases and J shed 6 bases, with 18 bases lying between them. This CDR3 has 15 amino acids. CDR3 nucleotides: TGTGCCAGCAGCGCCCACACTGCCAGCGTCGATGGCTACACCTTC. It yields the protein CASSAHTASVDGYTF.

The V call is TRBV5-4, the J call TRBJ2-1; a possible D gene is TRBD2 (5 bases). This CDR3 is 13 amino acids long. CDR1 is SGHNT, CDR2 YYREEE, per germline (reference sequence). The V end was cut by 0 bases, the J end by 8 bases, with 9 bases between. CDR3 region: CASSLASSHEQFF. The CDR3 coding sequence is TGTGCCAGCAGCTTGGCTAGCTCCCATGAGCAGTTCTTC.

The chain recombines TRBV27 with TRBJ2-7, with TRBD1 matching 8 bases. CDR1 and CDR2 (germline): MNHEY, SMNVEV (reference sequence). The V gene end was trimmed by 10 bases and the J gene end by 3 bases; junction bases not matched to a gene: 8. The CDR3 loop spans 13 amino acids. The CDR3 DNA reads TGTGCCACCTCGGGGACAGGTAACTACGAGCAGTACTTC. Its protein product is CATSGTGNYEQYF.

This clone has only one observation. This same CDR3 is encoded by further DNA sequences in the sample. CDR3 protein: CASSPGTSGRNEQFF. CDR3 DNA: TGTGCCAGCAGCCCAGGCACTAGCGGGAGAAATGAGCAGTTCTTC. V and J are TRBV27 and TRBJ2-1; 11 bases match TRBD2. The germline gives CDR1 MNHEY, CDR2 SMNVEV (reference sequence). The ends lost 6 bases at V and 7 bases at J; junction bases unmatched: 8. The CDR3 has 15 residues.

J is TRBJ2-7 and V is TRBV5-1; perhaps TRBD1 as D (5 bases). Germline loops: CDR1 SGHRS, CDR2 YFSETQ. This CDR3 is built from 13 residues. Trimming took 0 bases from V and 3 from J, leaving 7 bases between them. DNA for the CDR3: TGCGCCAGCAGCTTGGCGACAGACTACGAGCAGTACTTC. It is translated as CASSLATDYEQYF.

V and J are TRBV25-1 and TRBJ1-1, with 7 positions matching TRBD1. The CDR3 length is 16 residues. Germline V lookup: CDR1 MGHDK, CDR2 SYGVNS. V was clipped by 4 bases and J by 6 bases; unmatched bases: 14. The CDR3 spells CASSASKGRGIPEAFF. The CDR3 nucleotides read TGTGCCAGCAGTGCGTCTAAGGGCAGGGGGATCCCTGAAGCTTTCTTT.

The V and J genes are TRBV27 and TRBJ1-4; a weak D match, TRBD1 (5 bases). This CDR3 has 14 residues. Per the germline V gene, CDR1 is MNHEY and CDR2 is SMNVEV (reference sequence). Trimming shortened V by 6 bases and J by 2 bases, and 10 bases separated the two germline ends. CDR3 in amino acids: CASRRGSTNEKLFF. The CDR3 DNA reads as TGTGCCAGCAGAAGGGGTTCCACTAATGAAAAACTGTTTTTT.

The chain recombines TRBV5-5 with TRBJ2-1; 10 positions agree with TRBD2. The CDR3 consists of 17 residues. Germline CDR1 reads SGHKS; CDR2 reads YYEKEE (reference sequence). V lost 2 bases and J lost 7; bases outside the gene matches: 12. CDR3 amino acids: CASSLPIAGGTGNEQFF. CDR3 bases: TGTGCCAGCAGCTTACCGATAGCGGGAGGAACCGGGAATGAGCAGTTCTTC. Together with reference TRBV5-5 and TRBJ2-1, the CDR3 gives the full variable domain: DAGVTQSPTHLIKTRGQQVTLRCSPISGHKSVSWYQQVLGQGPQFIFQYYEKEERGRGNFPDRFSARQFPNYSSELNVNALLLGDSALYLCASSLPIAGGTGNEQFFGPGTRLTVL.

The J gene is TRBJ1-5, the V gene TRBV19, with a possible D match to TRBD1 (6 bases). The germline V gene has CDR1 LNHDA and CDR2 SQIVND (reference sequence). V lost 10 bases and J lost 5, with 18 bases in between. CDR3 length: 14 amino acids. The CDR3 DNA sequence: TGTGCCACCAAACCCGGGACAACCTATCAGCCCCAGCATTTT. It yields the protein CATKPGTTYQPQHF. The full variable domain, in which reference TRBV19 and TRBJ1-5 provide the parts outside the CDR3, is DGGITQSPKYLFRKEGQNVTLSCEQNLNHDAMYWYRQDPGQGLRLIYYSQIVNDFQKGDIAEGYSVSREKKESFPLTVTSAQKNPTAFYLCATKPGTTYQPQHFGDGTRLSIL.

The rearrangement uses TRBV10-1 and TRBJ1-5, with D perhaps matching TRBD1 (6 bases). The CDR3 loop spans 13 amino acids. With 7 bases removed from V and 7 bases from J, the gap between germline ends came to 14 bases. CDR1 and CDR2 from the germline V gene are WNHNN and SYGVQD (reference sequence). In nucleotides, the CDR3 is TGCGCCAGCACCCAGGTCAGGGGCCAGCCCCAGCATTTT. Translated: CASTQVRGQPQHF.

V usage is TRBV5-1 and J usage is TRBJ2-7; 9 bases agree with TRBD2. The CDR3 consists of 16 residues. Per germline, CDR1 SGHRS and CDR2 YFSETQ. V lost 4 bases to trimming and J lost 5 bases; unmatched junction nucleotides: 13. CDR3 amino acids: CASSKGSGRILNEQYF. CDR3 bases: TGCGCCAGCAGCAAAGGTAGCGGGAGAATTCTGAACGAGCAGTACTTC.

The chain employs TRBV4-2 and TRBJ2-7, with TRBD2 identical over 14 bases. Germline-derived CDR1 and CDR2 are LGHNA and YNFKEQ. V dropped 4 bases and J dropped 5; count of bases not matched to a gene: 1. The CDR3 consists of 14 residues. The CDR3: CASSLGLAGDEQYF. As DNA, the CDR3 is TGTGCCAGCAGCCTGGGACTAGCGGGAGACGAGCAGTACTTC.

The V gene is TRBV28, the J gene TRBJ2-7; D gene ambiguous. Trimming removed 2 bases at V and 4 bases at J, with 6 bases between. The CDR3 length is 12 residues. Germline lookup yields CDR1 MDHEN and CDR2 SYDVKM. The CDR3 loop is CASSLPLYEQYF. The CDR3 DNA is TGTGCCAGCAGTTTACCCCTGTACGAGCAGTACTTC.

The chain employs TRBV2 and TRBJ1-1, with TRBD1 identical over 9 bases. With 0 bases clipped from V and 3 bases from J, the junction kept 2 bases outside the gene matches. The CDR3 spans 15 residues. Germline V gene lookup returns CDR1 SNHLY and CDR2 FYNNEI. The CDR3 protein is CASSEAWTGDTEAFF. In DNA, the CDR3 is TGTGCCAGCAGTGAAGCGTGGACAGGGGACACTGAAGCTTTCTTT.

A single count supports this clone. The CDR3 sequence: CASSETGRDQPQHF. The CDR3 DNA reads as TGCGCCAGCAGTGAGACAGGGAGGGATCAGCCCCAGCATTTT. The chain combines TRBV10-2 with TRBJ1-5; D is possibly TRBD1 (6 bases). There are 14 residues in the CDR3. V lost 2 bases to trimming and J lost 5 bases, with 10 bases between them. Per germline, CDR1 WSHSY and CDR2 SAAADI.

The chain is built from TRBV27 and TRBJ2-7, with TRBD1 matching 9 bases. The CDR3 is 12 amino acids. V dropped 8 bases and J dropped 3; count of bases not matched to a gene: 2. Germline assignment: CDR1 MNHEY and CDR2 SMNVEV (reference sequence). Written as DNA, the CDR3 is TGTGCCAGCGGGACAGGGTTCTACGAGCAGTACTTC. Its protein is CASGTGFYEQYF.

For the CDR3, the DNA is TGTGCCACCAGCAGAGTCGTAGATAGCAATCAGCCCCAGCATTTT. This sequence encodes CATSRVVDSNQPQHF. The chain joins TRBV15 to TRBJ1-5; D unresolved. The ends were cut back, 1 base at V and 0 bases at J, with 7 bases in the middle. Germline lookup yields CDR1 LNHNV and CDR2 YYDKDF (reference sequence). The CDR3 extends over 15 amino acids.